The clone carrying this T cell receptor beta chain was recorded at least ten times. Time point given: after trial treatment. Described treatment: LDRT plus nivolumab, ipilimumab, low-dose cyclophosphamide and aspirin (RACIN trial). The sample is drawn from a study of low-dose radiotherapy and immunotherapy resistance in tumors. About the study: Once cycle 1 day 1 began, patients took oral aspirin 300 mg daily for four cycles.

Gene-specific TRAV and TRBV primers were used for first-strand cDNA, covering alpha and beta chains. With a V-primer adapter and a constant-region primer, TCRs were amplified for approximately 19 PCR cycles. In TCRdb, the reads were re-called with MiXCR into one record per CDR3 protein. The table lists approximately 45,000 distinct CDR3 sequences, 25% to 30% of them singletons. The CDR3 is 16 residues long. Per germline, CDR1 MNHNS and CDR2 SASEGT. V gave up 4 bases and J gave up 1 base; unmatched junction bases: 3. The specimen comprised PBMCs, sampled after low-dose radiotherapy plus immunotherapy. The receptor was derived from a male donor with prostate cancer. V usage is TRBV6-1 and J usage is TRBJ2-1; 11 nucleotides align to TRBD2. The CDR3 DNA follows: TGTGCCAGCAGTGGACTAGCGGGGCGGTCCTACAATGAGCAGTTCTTC. It specifies CASSGLAGRSYNEQFF.